The 14 T cell receptor beta chains below were found in one sample sequenced in a study of cytomegalovirus exposure and HLA in healthy donors. The study ran its PCR with 60 Vbeta and 13 Jbeta primers. Produced via immunoSEQ multiplex PCR; TCRdb's table is partial and in-frame only. The sample carries hundreds of thousands of clones, roughly 82% recorded once. Sequencing was performed on PBMCs. Receptors were obtained from a man aged 40-50 years in good health and CMV-seropositive.

V usage is TRBV7-3 and J usage is TRBJ2-3; 14 bases fit TRBD2. Germline CDR1 and CDR2: SGHTA and FQGTGA. Trimming took 5 bases from V and 4 from J; bases not matched to a gene: 5. The length of the CDR3 is 16 residues. The CDR3 DNA is TGTGCCAGCAGCCAGACTAGCGGGAGGGGGGCAGATACGCAGTATTTT. It yields the protein CASSQTSGRGADTQYF.

The rearrangement uses TRBV7-2 and TRBJ2-7, with 9 bases identical to TRBD1. The CDR3 is 15 residues long. In germline, CDR1 is SGHTA, CDR2 FQGNSA. Trimming took 5 bases from V and 5 from J; bases not matched to a gene: 10. The CDR3 region is CASSVGGQGQNEQYV. The CDR3 nucleotides are TGTGCCAGCAGCGTAGGGGGACAGGGTCAGAACGAGCAGTACGTC.

This rearrangement joins TRBV18 to TRBJ2-2; 13 nucleotides agree with TRBD2. Looked up from germline, CDR1 is KGHSH and CDR2 is LQKENI. The CDR3 spans 16 residues. V lost 3 bases and J lost 4; bases outside the gene matches: 2. The CDR3 sequence: CASSPGLAGATGELFF. DNA for the CDR3: TGTGCCAGCTCACCCGGACTAGCGGGAGCCACCGGGGAGCTGTTTTTT.

V usage is TRBV29-1 and J usage is TRBJ2-7; 8 bases match TRBD1. V shed 3 bases, J shed 2 bases, and the junction held 6 bases outside the gene matches. Germline CDR1 reads SQVTM; CDR2 reads ANQGSEA. The CDR3 length is 14 residues. The CDR3 loop is CSVDGQGGTYEQYF. Here the CDR3 DNA reads TGCAGCGTTGATGGACAGGGAGGAACCTACGAGCAGTACTTC.

This clone was observed a single time. This sequence joins TRBV18 and TRBJ2-1; D gene unclear. Trimming took 1 base from V and 4 from J, leaving 11 bases between them. From germline, CDR1 is KGHSH and CDR2 LQKENI. The CDR3 contains 15 residues. CDR3 sequence reads: CASSPLGGAYNEQFF. CDR3 sequence (DNA): TGTGCCAGCTCACCACTTGGCGGAGCTTACAATGAGCAGTTCTTC.

This sequence joins TRBV4-1 and TRBJ1-5, with TRBD1 as a possible D gene (6 bases). The germline V gene has CDR1 MGHRA and CDR2 YSYEKL. Between the trimmed V and J ends, which lost 4 bases and 4 bases, there was a span of 11 bases. CDR3 length equals 14 residues. The CDR3 region is CASSLLDRNQPQHF. The CDR3, as DNA: TGCGCCAGCAGCCTCCTGGACAGAAATCAGCCCCAGCATTTT.

The chain is built from TRBV5-6 and TRBJ2-7, with 7 nucleotides matching TRBD1. The CDR3 runs 14 residues. Germline CDR1 and CDR2: SGHDT and YYEEEE. Trimming at V came to 0 bases and at J to 3 bases, leaving 3 bases not matched to a gene. The CDR3 reads CASSLGQGFYEQYF. CDR3 DNA: TGTGCCAGCAGCTTGGGACAGGGATTCTACGAGCAGTACTTC.

J is TRBJ2-7 and V is TRBV4-1, with D possibly matching TRBD2 (5 bases). The CDR3 spans 15 residues. V lost 1 base and J lost 0, with 10 bases in between. Germline V gene data show CDR1 as MGHRA and CDR2 as YSYEKL. The DNA of the CDR3 is TGCGCCAGCAGCCAAGGCCGGGATCCCTCCTACGAGCAGTACTTC. Residues: CASSQGRDPSYEQYF.

The chain joins TRBV2 to TRBJ1-1; D perhaps matches TRBD1 (6 bases). This CDR3 comprises 13 residues. The V gene's germline CDR1 is SNHLY and CDR2 FYNNEI. V was pared by 3 bases and J by 5 bases, with 10 bases between. Written as DNA, the CDR3 is TGTGCCAGCAGTGATACAGGGTCTACTGAAGCTTTCTTT. As protein: CASSDTGSTEAFF.

The chain uses TRBV7-9 and TRBJ1-5; TRBD1 might be the D (6 bases). Germline loops: CDR1 SEHNR, CDR2 FQNEAQ (reference sequence). The V and J ends lost 1 base and 0 bases respectively, with 13 bases between them. The CDR3 runs 17 residues. CDR3 amino acids: CASSLGIQGISNQPQHF. DNA of the CDR3: TGTGCCAGCAGCTTAGGGATACAGGGAATTAGCAATCAGCCCCAGCATTTT.

This sequence joins TRBV4-1 and TRBJ2-1; 7 nucleotides align to TRBD2. This CDR3 is 16 amino acids long. The V segment lost 0 bases and the J segment 2 bases; nucleotides outside the gene matches: 4. The germline V gene has CDR1 MGHRA and CDR2 YSYEKL. The CDR3 sequence is CASSQEVSGAYNEQFF. The DNA of the CDR3 is TGCGCCAGCAGCCAAGAAGTGAGCGGGGCCTACAATGAGCAGTTCTTC.

This rearrangement joins TRBV19 to TRBJ2-7; 10 bases are shared with TRBD1. There are 15 residues in the CDR3. Germline V gives CDR1 LNHDA, CDR2 SQIVND (reference sequence). V was clipped by 5 bases and J by 4 bases; unmatched bases: 8. This chain's CDR3 is CASSAGQGSQYEQYF. The CDR3 bases are TGTGCCAGTAGTGCGGGACAGGGGTCGCAATACGAGCAGTACTTC.

This chain joins TRBV7-9 and TRBJ2-3; maybe TRBD2 (6 bases). From germline, CDR1 is SEHNR and CDR2 FQNEAQ (reference sequence). The CDR3 totals 13 residues. V was cut by 1 base and J by 8 bases, with 10 bases left in between. The CDR3 loop is CASSLGGEATQYF. The CDR3 DNA reads as TGTGCCAGCAGCTTAGGGGGGGAGGCTACGCAGTATTTT.

This chain links TRBV4-1 with TRBJ2-5, with D tentatively TRBD1 (6 bases). This CDR3 has 15 residues. The V end lost 0 bases, the J end lost 7 bases, and 15 bases lay between the germline ends. CDR1 is MGHRA and CDR2 is YSYEKL in the germline V gene. The CDR3 spells CASSQDRGTLRTQYF. Written as DNA, the CDR3 is TGCGCCAGCAGCCAAGATAGGGGGACGCTGCGGACCCAGTACTTC.